This is a list of T cell receptor beta chains from one sample in a study of identical twins. Via MiXCR, TCRdb re-called the 5' RACE reads, giving one row per CDR3 protein. The sample holds around 480,000 distinct CDR3 sequences, around 14% seen once. The same specimen was also included in a second study, on yellow fever vaccine responses in identical twins.

The sample comprised CD4+ T cells sorted from blood. Receptor source: a woman in her late teens or twenties in good health. CDR3s include the opening cysteine and the closing phenylalanine or tryptophan. Each record gives: V gene, D gene, clone size, J gene, CDR3 protein, CDR3 DNA. The D gene is left open where the match is weak. The size of a clone is reported for some rows only, either as once, few or many, or as a class for expanded clones.

v_call: TRBV3-1
d_call: -
clone_size: many
j_call: TRBJ2-7
cdr3_aa: CASSPRGAGEQYF
cdr3_nt: TGTGCCAGCAGCCCCAGGGGGGCAGGGGAGCAGTACTTC

v_call: TRBV20-1
d_call: TRBD1
clone_size: -
j_call: TRBJ2-3
cdr3_aa: CSASPLGKWTGATDTQYF
cdr3_nt: TGCAGTGCTAGCCCTCTCGGGAAATGGACAGGGGCCACAGATACGCAGTATTTT

v_call: TRBV20-1
d_call: -
clone_size: -
j_call: TRBJ2-1
cdr3_aa: CSARDSGYNEQFF
cdr3_nt: TGCAGTGCTAGAGATTCCGGTTACAATGAGCAGTTCTTC

v_call: TRBV29-1
d_call: TRBD2
clone_size: -
j_call: TRBJ2-3
cdr3_aa: CSVEDLFPTSGGAADTQYF
cdr3_nt: TGCAGCGTTGAAGATCTTTTCCCCACTAGCGGGGGGGCCGCAGATACGCAGTATTTT

v_call: TRBV7-2
d_call: TRBD1
clone_size: few
j_call: TRBJ2-1
cdr3_aa: CASSPVWTGGNEQFF
cdr3_nt: TGTGCCAGCAGCCCCGTTTGGACAGGGGGCAATGAGCAGTTCTTC

v_call: TRBV20-1
d_call: TRBD2
clone_size: few
j_call: TRBJ2-7
cdr3_aa: CSATSDSYEQYF
cdr3_nt: TGCAGCGCTACTAGCGACTCCTACGAGCAGTACTTC

v_call: TRBV15
d_call: -
clone_size: -
j_call: TRBJ2-7
cdr3_aa: CATSREVAASYEQYF
cdr3_nt: TGTGCCACCAGCAGAGAAGTAGCGGCATCCTACGAGCAGTACTTC

v_call: TRBV27
d_call: -
clone_size: few
j_call: TRBJ2-7
cdr3_aa: CASSPNRYSYEQYF
cdr3_nt: TGTGCCAGCAGTCCCAACAGGTATTCCTACGAGCAGTACTTC

v_call: TRBV7-2
d_call: TRBD1
clone_size: -
j_call: TRBJ2-7
cdr3_aa: CASSSPGTGAYEQYF
cdr3_nt: TGTGCCAGCAGCTCACCCGGGACAGGGGCCTACGAGCAGTACTTC

v_call: TRBV28
d_call: TRBD2
clone_size: many
j_call: TRBJ2-1
cdr3_aa: CASSLTKTLLAGVNEQFF
cdr3_nt: TGTGCCAGCAGTTTAACCAAAACCTTACTAGCGGGAGTAAATGAGCAGTTCTTC

v_call: TRBV5-5
d_call: -
clone_size: few
j_call: TRBJ1-4
cdr3_aa: CASSRGMDVLNEKLFF
cdr3_nt: TGTGCCAGCAGCCGTGGAATGGACGTCCTTAATGAAAAACTGTTTTTT

v_call: TRBV20-1
d_call: -
clone_size: few
j_call: TRBJ2-3
cdr3_aa: CSASSRETGRADTQYF
cdr3_nt: TGCAGTGCTAGTAGCCGGGAGACCGGTAGGGCAGATACGCAGTATTTT

v_call: TRBV2
d_call: -
clone_size: few
j_call: TRBJ2-6
cdr3_aa: CASSWGPTLSGANVLTF
cdr3_nt: TGTGCCAGCAGTTGGGGGCCGACTCTCTCTGGGGCCAACGTCCTGACTTTC

v_call: TRBV19
d_call: -
clone_size: -
j_call: TRBJ2-2
cdr3_aa: CASSINKNTGELFF
cdr3_nt: TGTGCCAGTAGTATAAACAAGAACACCGGGGAGCTGTTTTTT

v_call: TRBV6-1
d_call: -
clone_size: few
j_call: TRBJ2-1
cdr3_aa: CASGFTGLGYNEQFF
cdr3_nt: TGTGCCAGCGGGTTTACAGGGCTAGGGTACAATGAGCAGTTCTTC

v_call: TRBV27
d_call: -
clone_size: few
j_call: TRBJ2-1
cdr3_aa: CASSLSEGVYNEQFF
cdr3_nt: TGTGCCAGCAGTCTCTCGGAAGGGGTCTACAATGAGCAGTTCTTC

v_call: TRBV18
d_call: -
clone_size: -
j_call: TRBJ2-7
cdr3_aa: CASSPISQPYEQYF
cdr3_nt: TGTGCCAGCTCACCAATCAGTCAGCCCTACGAGCAGTACTTC

v_call: TRBV4-1
d_call: -
clone_size: -
j_call: TRBJ2-2
cdr3_aa: CASSHPLGELFF
cdr3_nt: TGCGCCAGCAGCCACCCTCTCGGGGAGCTGTTTTTT

v_call: TRBV28
d_call: TRBD2
clone_size: many
j_call: TRBJ2-1
cdr3_aa: CASRPLPGLAGGINEQFF
cdr3_nt: TGTGCCAGCAGACCACTCCCCGGACTAGCGGGAGGCATCAATGAGCAGTTCTTC

v_call: TRBV13
d_call: -
clone_size: -
j_call: TRBJ2-7
cdr3_aa: CASSAYRGTLQGSGRFGSYEQYF
cdr3_nt: TGTGCCAGCAGCGCTTACCGGGGTACACTACAAGGGAGTGGGCGTTTTGGGTCCTACGAGCAGTACTTC

v_call: TRBV2
d_call: -
clone_size: -
j_call: TRBJ2-3
cdr3_aa: CASRTGTGNTQYF
cdr3_nt: TGTGCCAGCAGAACCGGGACCGGGAATACGCAGTATTTT

v_call: TRBV5-6
d_call: TRBD1
clone_size: few
j_call: TRBJ2-1
cdr3_aa: CASSLQDRAFNEQFF
cdr3_nt: TGTGCCAGCAGCTTGCAGGACAGGGCGTTCAATGAGCAGTTCTTC

v_call: TRBV29-1
d_call: -
clone_size: many
j_call: TRBJ2-2
cdr3_aa: CSVVGGTNTGELFF
cdr3_nt: TGCAGCGTCGTCGGGGGGACAAACACCGGGGAGCTGTTTTTT

v_call: TRBV7-2
d_call: -
clone_size: many
j_call: TRBJ2-1
cdr3_aa: CASSLESRGGNEQFF
cdr3_nt: TGTGCCAGCAGCTTAGAGTCCAGGGGGGGCAATGAGCAGTTCTTC

v_call: TRBV6-5
d_call: -
clone_size: -
j_call: TRBJ1-2
cdr3_aa: CASSYSTGAYGYTF
cdr3_nt: TGTGCCAGCAGTTACTCGACCGGCGCCTATGGCTACACCTTC